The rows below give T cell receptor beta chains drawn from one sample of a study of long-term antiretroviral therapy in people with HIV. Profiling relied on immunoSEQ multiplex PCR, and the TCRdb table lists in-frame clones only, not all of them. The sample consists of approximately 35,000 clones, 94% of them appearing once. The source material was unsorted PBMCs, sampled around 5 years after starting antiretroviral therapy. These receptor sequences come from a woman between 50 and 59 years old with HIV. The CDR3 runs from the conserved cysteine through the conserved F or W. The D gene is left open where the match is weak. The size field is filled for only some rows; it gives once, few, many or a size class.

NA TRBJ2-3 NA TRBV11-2 CASSLQGGTTDTQYF TGTGCCAGCAGCTTACAGGGGGGGACCACAGATACGCAGTATTTT
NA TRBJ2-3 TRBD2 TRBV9 CASSGTSGGASDTQYF TGTGCCAGCAGCGGAACTAGCGGGGGGGCCAGTGATACGCAGTATTTT
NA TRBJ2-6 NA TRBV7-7 CASSPRARNSGTITSGANVLTF TGTGCTAGCAGCCCTCGAGCCAGGAATAGCGGAACAATCACCTCTGGGGCCAACGTCCTGACTTTC
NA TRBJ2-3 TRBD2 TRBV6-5 CASSYRAGGVTDTQYF TGTGCCAGCAGTTACAGGGCGGGGGGCGTGACAGATACGCAGTATTTT
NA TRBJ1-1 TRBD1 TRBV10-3 CAIRQGDTEAFF TGTGCCATCAGGCAGGGGGACACTGAAGCTTTCTTT
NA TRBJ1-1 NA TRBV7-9 CASSLYAGEAFF TGTGCCAGCAGCTTATATGCAGGAGAAGCTTTCTTT
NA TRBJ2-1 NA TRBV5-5 CASSHRNGSASSYNEQFF TGTGCCAGCAGCCATAGGAACGGGTCGGCGAGCTCCTACAATGAGCAGTTCTTC
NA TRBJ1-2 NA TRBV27 CASRFTGTTYNYGYTF TGTGCCAGCAGATTCACAGGGACGACGTATAACTATGGCTACACCTTC
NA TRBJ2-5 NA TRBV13 CASSLSGERQETQYF TGTGCCAGCAGCTTATCGGGGGAGCGGCAAGAGACCCAGTACTTC
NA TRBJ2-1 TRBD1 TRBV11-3 CASSLGGQGFDEQFF TGTGCCAGCAGCTTAGGTGGACAGGGATTCGATGAGCAGTTCTTC
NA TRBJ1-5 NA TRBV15 CATSAQGYNQPQHF TGTGCCACCAGCGCACAGGGTTACAATCAGCCCCAGCATTTT
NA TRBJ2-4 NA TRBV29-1 CSVETGLAKNIQYF TGCAGCGTTGAAACAGGATTAGCCAAAAACATTCAGTACTTC
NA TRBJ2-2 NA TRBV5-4 CASSTRDSPTGELFF TGTGCCAGCAGCACGCGGGACAGCCCTACCGGGGAGCTGTTTTTT
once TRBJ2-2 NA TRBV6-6 CASSYRRGKTGELFF TGTGCCAGCAGTTATAGGCGGGGAAAGACCGGGGAGCTGTTTTTT
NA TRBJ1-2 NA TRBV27 CASSLKGQGSSPYGYTF TGTGCCAGCAGTTTAAAGGGGCAGGGCTCGAGTCCCTATGGCTACACCTTC
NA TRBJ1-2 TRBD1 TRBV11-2 CASSPPGQGAFYGYTF TGTGCCAGCAGCCCGCCGGGACAGGGGGCGTTTTATGGCTACACCTTC
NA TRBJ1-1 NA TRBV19 CASQDRPYTEAFF TGTGCCAGTCAAGACAGGCCATACACTGAAGCTTTCTTT
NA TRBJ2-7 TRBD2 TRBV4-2 CASSQGTGTSGYEQYF TGTGCCAGCAGCCAGGGTACCGGGACTAGCGGCTACGAGCAGTACTTC
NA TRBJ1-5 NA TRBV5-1 CASIPEGRVGHQPQHF TGCGCCAGCATCCCGGAGGGCAGGGTAGGGCATCAGCCCCAGCATTTT
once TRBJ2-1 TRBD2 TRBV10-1 CASSEKKGTSEFF TGCGCCAGCAGTGAAAAGAAAGGGACTAGCGAGTTCTTC
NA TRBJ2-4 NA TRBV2 CASSDKRVVTKNIQYF TGTGCCAGCAGTGATAAAAGGGTGGTAACCAAAAACATTCAGTACTTC
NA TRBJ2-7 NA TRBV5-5 CASSLVGQGRYEQYF TGTGCCAGCAGCTTGGTGGGGCAGGGCAGGTACGAGCAGTACTTC
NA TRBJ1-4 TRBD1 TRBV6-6 CASNRGRTNEKLFF TGTGCCAGCAACAGGGGAAGGACTAATGAAAAACTGTTTTTT
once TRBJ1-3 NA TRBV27 CASSSGLGEGVGNTIYF TGTGCCAGCAGTTCCGGCCTTGGGGAGGGGGTAGGAAACACCATATATTTT
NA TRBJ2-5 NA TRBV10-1 CASSESAFRGSQYF TGCGCCAGCAGTGAGTCGGCCTTTAGGGGCTCCCAGTACTTC
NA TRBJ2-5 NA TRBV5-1 CASSSQGVQETQYF TGCGCCAGCAGCTCCCAAGGGGTACAAGAGACCCAGTACTTC
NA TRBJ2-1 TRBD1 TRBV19 CASSIYRGGRSSYNEQFF TGTGCCAGTAGTATTTACAGAGGGGGCCGAAGCTCCTACAATGAGCAGTTCTTC
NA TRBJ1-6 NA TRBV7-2 CASSLALERAGNSPLHF TGTGCCAGCAGCTTAGCTCTTGAGCGGGCTGGAAATTCACCCCTCCACTTT
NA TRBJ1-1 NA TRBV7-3 CASSLNGGRANTEAFF TGTGCCAGCAGCTTAAACGGGGGGAGGGCGAACACTGAAGCTTTCTTT
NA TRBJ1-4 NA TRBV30 CAWSPRTVINEKLFF TGTGCCTGGAGTCCGCGGACAGTGATTAATGAAAAACTGTTTTTT
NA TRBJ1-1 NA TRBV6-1 CASSGAVGWLGTEAFF TGTGCCAGCAGTGGGGCTGTGGGGTGGTTGGGCACTGAAGCTTTCTTT
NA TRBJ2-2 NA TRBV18 CASSPAGTGNTGELFF TGTGCCAGCTCACCAGCCGGAACAGGGAACACCGGGGAGCTGTTTTTT
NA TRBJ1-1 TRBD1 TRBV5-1 CASSPDRGRRNTEAFF TGCGCCAGCAGCCCAGACAGGGGAAGGAGGAACACTGAAGCTTTCTTT
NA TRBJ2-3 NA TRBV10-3 CAISDGLTDTQYF TGTGCCATCAGCGATGGCCTCACAGATACGCAGTATTTT
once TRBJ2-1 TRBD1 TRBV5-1 CASSLGNRDSNEQFF TGCGCCAGCAGCTTGGGAAACCGGGACAGTAATGAGCAGTTCTTC
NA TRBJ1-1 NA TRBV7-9 CASSQYTEAFF TGTGCCAGCAGCCAGTACACTGAAGCTTTCTTT
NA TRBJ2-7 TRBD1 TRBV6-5 CASRLPGQASYEQYF TGTGCCAGCAGGCTTCCGGGACAGGCCTCCTACGAGCAGTACTTC
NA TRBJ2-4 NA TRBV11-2 CASSLDRGKAKNIQYF TGTGCCAGCAGCTTAGACAGGGGAAAGGCCAAAAACATTCAGTACTTC
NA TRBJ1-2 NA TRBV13 CASSLWGVNYGYTF TGTGCCAGCAGCTTGTGGGGGGTCAACTATGGCTACACCTTC
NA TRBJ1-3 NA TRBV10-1 CASSEVRHSGNTIYF TGCGCCAGCAGTGAAGTCAGACACTCTGGAAACACCATATATTTT
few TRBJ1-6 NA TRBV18 CASSPGGSNSPLHF TGTGCCAGCTCACCAGGCGGTTCCAATTCACCCCTCCACTTT
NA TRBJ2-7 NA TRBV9 CASSVLLDSYEQYF TGTGCCAGCAGCGTGCTCTTAGACTCCTACGAGCAGTACTTC
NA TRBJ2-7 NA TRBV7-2 CASSSVGGAGEQYF TGTGCCAGCAGCTCCGTGGGGGGGGCCGGCGAGCAGTACTTC
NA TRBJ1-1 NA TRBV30 CACSLPGRLNTEAFF TGTGCCTGTAGCCTACCAGGACGGTTGAACACTGAGGCTTTCTTT
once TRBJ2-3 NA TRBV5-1 CASNQRQPYTDTQYF TGCGCCAGCAACCAGCGACAGCCATACACAGATACGCAGTATTTT
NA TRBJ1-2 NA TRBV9 CASSAAGFGYTF TGTGCCAGCAGCGCGGCAGGGTTCGGCTACACCTTC
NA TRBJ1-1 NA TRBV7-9 CASSLDSNTEAFF TGTGCCAGCAGCTTAGACAGCAACACTGAAGCTTTCTTT
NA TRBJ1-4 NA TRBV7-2 CASSLQPGLGYEKLFF TGTGCCAGCAGCTTACAACCAGGCCTCGGTTATGAAAAACTGTTTTTT
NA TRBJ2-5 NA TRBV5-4 CASSFTRVGLETQYF TGTGCCAGCAGCTTCACCCGAGTCGGGCTAGAGACCCAGTACTTC
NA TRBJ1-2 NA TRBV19 CASSTRTYGYTF TGTGCCAGTAGTACGAGGACCTATGGCTACACCTTC
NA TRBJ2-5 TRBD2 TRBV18 CASSPLASGETQYF TGTGCCAGCTCACCATTGGCTAGCGGGGAGACCCAGTACTTC
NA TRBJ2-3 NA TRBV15 CATSKSGRSTDTQYF TGTGCCACCAGCAAGTCGGGGAGGAGCACAGATACGCAGTATTTT
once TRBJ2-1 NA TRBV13 CASSPGHYNEQFF TGTGCCAGCAGCCCGGGACACTACAATGAGCAGTTCTTC
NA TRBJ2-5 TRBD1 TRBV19 CASSIFGGTGSQETQYF TGTGCCAGTAGTATATTTGGGGGGACAGGGTCGCAAGAGACCCAGTACTTC
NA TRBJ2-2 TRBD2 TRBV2 CASSTRLAGGPNTGELFF TGTGCCAGCAGTACGAGACTAGCGGGGGGGCCAAACACCGGGGAGCTGTTTTTT